This T cell receptor (beta chain) came from a study of cytomegalovirus exposure and HLA in healthy donors. Across the whole study: The Caucasian-associated ancestry cluster contained about 80% of the roughly 400 genotyped donors.

Study results and limitations: In a later analysis, DRB1 alleles had the most associated TCRs; HLA-C alleles the fewest. TRBV6-2, TRBV6-3 and other indistinguishable V segments were excluded.

PCR employed 60 Vbeta and 13 Jbeta primers. Profiled with immunoSEQ multiplex PCR; TCRdb holds only in-frame clones, not every one. Reported are around 140,000 clones; the ten largest clones contain about 1.5%. In germline, CDR1 is MNHNS, CDR2 SASEGT. The CDR3 length is 15 residues. V gave up 3 bases and J gave up 6 bases; unmatched junction bases: 9. Remarks on this clone: The antigen is not known.

Source material: PBMCs. The TCR comes from a woman aged 40-49 years in good health and CMV-seropositive. The V and J genes are TRBV6-1 and TRBJ2-5; 8 bases fit TRBD1. CDR3 residues: CASSEAGQALKTQYF. In DNA, the CDR3 is TGTGCCAGCAGTGAGGCGGGACAGGCGTTAAAGACCCAGTACTTC.